These 10 T cell receptor beta chains were sequenced from one sample in a study of blood T cell repertoires in COVID-19. Sequencing was performed with immunoSEQ multiplex PCR; in TCRdb, only in-frame clones are kept and a portion is missing. Found here are just under 95,000 clones, about three quarters of them singletons; the top ten hold about 8.1%. Sequencing used peripheral blood. All receptors come from a middle-aged man who had recovered from COVID-19.

The chain employs TRBV3-1 (or the pseudogene TRBV3-2) and TRBJ2-2; no firm D call. Germline loops: CDR1 LGHDT, CDR2 YNNKEL (reference sequence). CDR3 length: 12 amino acids. Trimming removed 5 bases from V and 7 bases from J, with 8 bases in between. CDR3 loop: CASSLENGELFF. In DNA form, the CDR3 reads TGTGCCAGCAGCTTAGAAAACGGGGAGCTGTTTTTT.

This clone was seen repeatedly, ten times or more. V is TRBV4-2 and J is TRBJ2-7, with TRBD2 matching over 7 bases. CDR1 LGHNA and CDR2 YNFKEQ come from the germline V gene. CDR3 length equals 15 residues. Germline trimming cut 1 base from V and 2 bases from J; bases unmatched to any gene: 5. The CDR3 DNA reads TGTGCCAGCAGCCAAGTTGGGAGGGAGGCCTACGAGCAGTACTTC. It codes for CASSQVGREAYEQYF.

In its sample, this clone was seen a few times. The chain carries TRBV7-3 and TRBJ1-1; the D is unclear. The germline gives CDR1 SGHTA, CDR2 FQGTGA. This CDR3 region has 13 residues. V was pared by 4 bases and J by 4 bases, with 10 bases between. The chain's CDR3 is CASSWKEGTEAFF. The CDR3 DNA is TGTGCCAGCAGCTGGAAAGAGGGCACTGAAGCTTTCTTT.

The V and J genes are TRBV7-9 and TRBJ1-2; weak D call: TRBD1 (6 bases). CDR1 is SEHNR, CDR2 FQNEAQ, per germline (reference sequence). The CDR3 loop spans 19 amino acids. V was cut by 0 bases and J by 2 bases, with 22 bases left in between. The DNA of the CDR3 is TGTGCCAGCAGCTTAGCAGGTTGGTCGGACAGCATCTTAAACTATGGCTACACCTTC. It translates to CASSLAGWSDSILNYGYTF.

The chain is built from TRBV3-1 (or the pseudogene TRBV3-2) and TRBJ1-1, with a tentative D call TRBD1 (6 bases). CDR1 LGHDT and CDR2 YNNKEL come from the germline V gene (reference sequence). This CDR3 contains 14 residues. V was pared by 3 bases and J by 3 bases, with 11 bases between. CDR3 in amino acids: CASSQLQGYTEAFF. CDR3 coding DNA: TGTGCCAGCAGCCAGTTACAGGGCTACACTGAAGCTTTCTTT.

This clone was counted once. The gene calls are TRBV6-6 and TRBJ2-3, with D uncertain. From germline, CDR1 is MNHNY and CDR2 SVGAGI (reference sequence). This CDR3 has 14 residues. Trimming removed 5 bases at V and 0 bases at J, with 9 bases between. Here the CDR3 reads CASSAKASTDTQYF. The DNA of the CDR3 is TGTGCCAGCAGTGCTAAAGCGAGCACAGATACGCAGTATTTT.

V gene TRBV2 combines with J gene TRBJ2-7; 10 bases map to TRBD1. With V trimmed by 6 bases and J by 3 bases, 5 bases remained unmatched. CDR1 SNHLY and CDR2 FYNNEI come from the germline V gene. The CDR3 has 14 residues. The DNA of the CDR3 is TGTGCCAGCAGACGACAGGGGGCTAACTACGAGCAGTACTTC. Its translation: CASRRQGANYEQYF.

The chain is built from TRBV7-2 and TRBJ2-5; TRBD2 matches at 7 bases. The V gene's germline CDR1 is SGHTA and CDR2 FQGNSA. CDR3 length: 16 amino acids. V lost 4 bases and J lost 5; bases outside the gene matches: 13. This CDR3 reads CASSSAVGLRGETQYF. The CDR3 DNA reads as TGTGCCAGCAGCTCAGCGGTGGGACTGCGGGGGGAGACCCAGTACTTC.

The chain is built from TRBV29-1 and TRBJ2-5; 10 nucleotides line up with TRBD1. The V gene's germline CDR1 is SQVTM and CDR2 ANQGSEA. Germline trimming cut 7 bases from V and 5 bases from J; bases unmatched to any gene: 4. There are 12 residues in the CDR3. CDR3 protein: CSADRGLETQYF. The CDR3 bases are TGCAGCGCCGACAGGGGGCTGGAGACCCAGTACTTC. The variable domain in full, completed from reference TRBV29-1 and TRBJ2-5, reads SAVISQKPSRDICQRGTSLTIQCQVDSQVTMMFWYRQQPGQSLTLIATANQGSEATYESGFVIDKFPISRPNLTFSTLTVSNMSPEDSSIYLCSADRGLETQYFGPGTRLLVL.

This chain links TRBV18 with TRBJ1-1; D may be TRBD1 (6 bases). Trimming cost V 10 bases and J 8 bases, with 17 bases left between them. The CDR3 is made up of 12 amino acids. Germline V gene lookup returns CDR1 KGHSH and CDR2 LQKENI. In DNA form, the CDR3 reads TGTGCCACCGCCAAACAGGGAGGGGAAGCTTTCTTT. This translates into CATAKQGGEAFF.